The 9 T cell receptor beta chains presented below share a single source sample, sequenced in a study of T cell repertoires in cytomegalovirus infection. TCRdb recomputed calls from the reads with MiXCR, one row per CDR3 protein. The data hold about 140,000 distinct CDR3 sequences, with about 6.5% observed a single time. Sequencing was carried out using PBMCs. The receptors stem from a human donor in good health (CMV status not recorded). Some clones in this sample may be carry-over from other donors' samples.

This clonotype has ten or more counts. The CDR3 is CASSFRDRETMGYTF. DNA of the CDR3: TGTGCCAGCAGCTTCCGGGACAGGGAAACTATGGGCTACACCTTC. The rearrangement links TRBV5-6 to TRBJ1-2; 9 positions match TRBD1. Germline V gene lookup returns CDR1 SGHDT and CDR2 YYEEEE. V lost 2 bases to trimming and J lost 8 bases; unmatched junction nucleotides: 10. This CDR3 region has 15 residues.

This clonotype occurred many times. The gene calls are TRBV6-5 and TRBJ2-1, with 8 bases fitting TRBD1. The ends lost 0 bases at V and 3 bases at J; junction bases unmatched: 7. This CDR3 spans 17 amino acids. Germline values: CDR1 MNHEY, CDR2 SVGAGI. Written as DNA, the CDR3 is TGTGCCAGCAGTTACTCCTTACCAGGGGGCATCTACAATGAGCAGTTCTTC. Its translation: CASSYSLPGGIYNEQFF.

At least ten counts were recorded for this clonotype. The chain recombines TRBV29-1 with TRBJ2-3; D not resolved. This CDR3 region has 12 residues. V gave up 4 bases and J gave up 6 bases, with 11 bases separating them. The germline V gene encodes CDR1 SQVTM and CDR2 ANQGSEA. CDR3 in DNA: TGCAGCGTTGCCCCCCCCGCGGATACGCAGTATTTT. This sequence encodes CSVAPPADTQYF.

The V gene is TRBV29-1, the J gene TRBJ1-1; 7 nucleotides line up with TRBD1. Germline CDR1 and CDR2: SQVTM and ANQGSEA. This CDR3 is 12 amino acids long. V trimming: 8 bases; J trimming: 8 bases; junction bases outside the gene matches: 11. The CDR3 DNA is TGCAGCTCCATCCGACAGGGAGGCGAAGCTTTCTTT. It translates to CSSIRQGGEAFF.

This clonotype was recorded many times. The chain is built from TRBV5-4 and TRBJ1-1, with D perhaps matching TRBD1 (6 bases). The CDR3 length is 18 residues. The V end lost 4 bases, the J end lost 0 bases, and 22 bases lay between the germline ends. Germline V gene data show CDR1 as SGHNT and CDR2 as YYREEE (reference sequence). This chain's CDR3 is CASSPKRRGASLNTEAFF. The CDR3 DNA reads as TGTGCCAGCAGCCCGAAACGGCGGGGGGCCTCTCTGAACACTGAAGCTTTCTTT. The full variable domain, in which reference TRBV5-4 and TRBJ1-1 provide the parts outside the CDR3, is ETGVTQSPTHLIKTRGQQVTLRCSSQSGHNTVSWYQQALGQGPQFIFQYYREEENGRGNFPPRFSGLQFPNYSSELNVNALELDDSALYLCASSPKRRGASLNTEAFFGQGTRLTVV.

This clonotype was detected ten times or more. The chain uses TRBV7-3 and TRBJ2-1, with 11 bases matching TRBD2. Germline CDR1 reads SGHTA; CDR2 reads FQGTGA. V lost 5 bases to trimming and J lost 9 bases; unmatched junction nucleotides: 6. There are 14 residues in the CDR3. CDR3 residues: CASSPGTSGSEQFF. CDR3 bases: TGTGCCAGCAGCCCCGGGACTAGCGGAAGTGAGCAGTTCTTC.

The table lists this clonotype with many counts. The CDR3 DNA follows: TGTGCCAGCAGTACCCGACCCGAAGAGCAGTACTTC. Translated: CASSTRPEEQYF. This chain uses TRBV2 with TRBJ2-7; D is unresolved. This CDR3 is 12 amino acids long. Trimming cost V 5 bases and J 7 bases, with 12 bases left between them. The V gene's germline CDR1 is SNHLY and CDR2 FYNNEI.

Ten or more counts support this clonotype. CDR3 nucleotides: TGCAGTGCTAGAGATAGTCGGACTAGCGGGGGCACAGATACGCAGTATTTT. It is translated as CSARDSRTSGGTDTQYF. The V gene is TRBV20-1, the J gene TRBJ2-3; 12 nucleotides agree with TRBD2. This CDR3 is built from 17 residues. CDR1 and CDR2 (germline): DFQATT, SNEGSKA (reference sequence). Losses at the gene ends were 0 bases for V and 1 base for J; bases not matched to a gene: 5.

At least ten counts were recorded for this clonotype. The CDR3, as DNA: TGTGCCAGCAGCTTAGTTGGAGGGGGAAACACAGATACGCAGTATTTT. Its protein product is CASSLVGGGNTDTQYF. The gene calls are TRBV7-2 and TRBJ2-3, with D perhaps given as TRBD1 or TRBD2 (6 bases each). This CDR3 has 16 residues. The germline gives CDR1 SGHTA, CDR2 FQGNSA. With 1 base removed from V and 2 bases from J, the gap between germline ends came to 13 bases.